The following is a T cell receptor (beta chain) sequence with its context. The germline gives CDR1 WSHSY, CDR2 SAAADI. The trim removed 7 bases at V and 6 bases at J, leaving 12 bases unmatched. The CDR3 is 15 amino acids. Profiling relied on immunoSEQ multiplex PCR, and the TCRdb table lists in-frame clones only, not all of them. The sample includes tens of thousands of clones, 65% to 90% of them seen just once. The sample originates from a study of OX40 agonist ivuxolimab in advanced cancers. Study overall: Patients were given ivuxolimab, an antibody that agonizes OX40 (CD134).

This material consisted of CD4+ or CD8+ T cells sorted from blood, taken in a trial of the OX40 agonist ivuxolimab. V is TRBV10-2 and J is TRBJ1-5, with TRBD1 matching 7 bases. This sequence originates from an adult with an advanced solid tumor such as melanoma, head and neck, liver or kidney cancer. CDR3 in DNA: TGCGCCAGCACCCTCGGGCAGGGGGGCAGTCAGCCCCAGCATTTT. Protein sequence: CASTLGQGGSQPQHF.